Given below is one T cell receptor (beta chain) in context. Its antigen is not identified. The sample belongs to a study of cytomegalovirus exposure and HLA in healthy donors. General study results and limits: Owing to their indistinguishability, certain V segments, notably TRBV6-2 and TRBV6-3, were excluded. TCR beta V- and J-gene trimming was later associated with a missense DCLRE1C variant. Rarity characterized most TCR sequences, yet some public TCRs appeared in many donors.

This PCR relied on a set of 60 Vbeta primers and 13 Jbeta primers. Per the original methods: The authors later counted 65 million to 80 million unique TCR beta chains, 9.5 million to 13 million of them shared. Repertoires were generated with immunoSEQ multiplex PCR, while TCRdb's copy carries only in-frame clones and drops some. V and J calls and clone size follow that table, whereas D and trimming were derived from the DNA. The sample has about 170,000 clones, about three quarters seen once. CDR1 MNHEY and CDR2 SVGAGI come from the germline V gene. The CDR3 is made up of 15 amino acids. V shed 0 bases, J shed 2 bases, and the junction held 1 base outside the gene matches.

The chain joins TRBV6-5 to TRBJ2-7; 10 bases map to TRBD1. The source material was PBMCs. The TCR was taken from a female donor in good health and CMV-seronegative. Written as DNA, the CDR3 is TGTGCCAGCAGTTACTCAGGACAGGGGGCCTACGAGCAGTACTTC. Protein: CASSYSGQGAYEQYF.